The clone carrying this T cell receptor beta chain was detected a few times. The antigen remains undetermined. This record comes from a study of cytomegalovirus exposure and HLA in healthy donors. Study-wide results and caveats: TCR beta sequences reportedly predicted most subjects' HLA-A and HLA-B alleles accurately. It was 150 or so TCR beta chains that were listed as cytomegalovirus-associated.

The PCR had 60 Vbeta and 13 Jbeta primers. The data were produced by immunoSEQ multiplex PCR, yet TCRdb's version contains in-frame clones alone and is incomplete. The table records about 130,000 clones, 75% to 85% of them present only once. This TCR came from a woman aged 40 to 50 in good health and CMV-seropositive. The material sequenced was PBMCs.

Here the CDR3 reads CASSPRTYNEQFF. The CDR3 DNA follows: TGCGCCAGCAGCCCCCGGACTTATAATGAGCAGTTCTTC. The chain joins TRBV5-1 to TRBJ2-1; a possible D gene is TRBD2 (5 bases). Trimming shortened V by 4 bases and J by 7 bases, and 12 bases separated the two germline ends. The germline CDR1 and CDR2 sequences are SGHRS and YFSETQ. The CDR3 extends over 13 amino acids.